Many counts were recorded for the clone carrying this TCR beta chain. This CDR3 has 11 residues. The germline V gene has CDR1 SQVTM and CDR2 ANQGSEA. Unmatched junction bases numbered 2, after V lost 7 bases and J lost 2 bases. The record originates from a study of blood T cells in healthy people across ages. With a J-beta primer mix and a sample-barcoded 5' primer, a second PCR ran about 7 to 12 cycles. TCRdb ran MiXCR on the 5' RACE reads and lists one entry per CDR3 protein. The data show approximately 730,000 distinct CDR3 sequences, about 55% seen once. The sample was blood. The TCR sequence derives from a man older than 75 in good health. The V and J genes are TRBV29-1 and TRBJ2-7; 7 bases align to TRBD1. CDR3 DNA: TGCAGCGGGGGACAGACCTACGAGCAGTACTTC. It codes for CSGGQTYEQYF.